The T cell receptor (beta chain) under discussion was sequenced for a study of cytomegalovirus exposure and HLA in healthy donors. Study results and limitations: It was around 160 TCR beta chains that were listed as cytomegalovirus-associated. The majority of TCR sequences were rare, yet some public TCRs appeared in many donors. Reports credit the classifier with highly specific, highly sensitive diagnosis of cytomegalovirus status.

V was pared by 3 bases and J by 4 bases, with 12 bases between. Germline V gene sequence: CDR1 MDHEN, CDR2 SYDVKM. There are 14 residues in the CDR3. On this clone: Its target is not known.

The protocol was immunoSEQ multiplex PCR, while the TCRdb copy is restricted to in-frame clones and leaves out a portion. This table has under 65,000 clones, 89% appearing once. The source is a woman aged 18-29 years in good health and CMV-seropositive. The sample consisted of PBMCs. J is TRBJ1-2 and V is TRBV28, with a weak D call TRBD1 (6 bases). CDR3 in DNA: TGTGCCAGCAGTTTGGGCTCAGGGGTCTATGGCTACACCTTC. It encodes CASSLGSGVYGYTF.